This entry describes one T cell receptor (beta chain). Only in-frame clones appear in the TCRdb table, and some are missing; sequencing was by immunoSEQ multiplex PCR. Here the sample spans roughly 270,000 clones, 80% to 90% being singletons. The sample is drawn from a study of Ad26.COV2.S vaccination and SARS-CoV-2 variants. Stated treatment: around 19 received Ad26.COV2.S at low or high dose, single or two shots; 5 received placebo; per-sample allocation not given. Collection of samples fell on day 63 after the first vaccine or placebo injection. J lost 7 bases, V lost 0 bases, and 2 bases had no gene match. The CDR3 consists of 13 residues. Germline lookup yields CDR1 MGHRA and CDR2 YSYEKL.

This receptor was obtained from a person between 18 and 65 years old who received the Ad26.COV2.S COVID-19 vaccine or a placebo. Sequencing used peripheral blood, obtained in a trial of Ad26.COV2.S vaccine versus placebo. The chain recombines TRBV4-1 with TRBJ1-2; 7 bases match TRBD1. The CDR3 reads CASSQETGVGYTF. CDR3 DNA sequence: TGCGCCAGCAGCCAAGAAACAGGGGTTGGCTACACCTTC.